These T cell receptor beta chains were read from a single sample in a study of molecular identifiers for immune sequencing clone quantification. TCRdb processed the PCR reads anew with MiXCR; each CDR3 protein has one entry. This table holds 600,000 to 650,000 distinct CDR3 sequences, 15% to 20% found once. The sample consisted of naive CD8+ T cells from blood, with Jurkat cell RNA spiked in. These TCRs come from a human donor in good health. Some libraries in this study had Jurkat cell RNA spiked in. CDR3s include the opening cysteine and the closing phenylalanine or tryptophan. A D gene is named only where the DNA matches it firmly. The size entry is marked missing in some rows and otherwise reads once, few, many or a size class.

j_call,d_call,v_call,clone_size,cdr3_nt,cdr3_aa
TRBJ2-7,TRBD2,TRBV7-6,-,TGTGTCAGCAGCCCCGGGACTAGCGGTACCTACGAGCAGTACTTC,CVSSPGTSGTYEQYF
TRBJ2-3,TRBD1,TRBV12-3/TRBV12-4,many,TGTGCCAGCACTCCCGGGACAGCAGATACGCAGTATTTT,CASTPGTADTQYF
TRBJ1-5,-,TRBV4-2,many,TGTGCCAGCAGCCAAGGGACCGCCCCGGATCAGCCCCAGCATTTT,CASSQGTAPDQPQHF
TRBJ1-4,-,TRBV27,many,TGTGCCAGCAGTCTCATCCCGGGGCGGAATGAAAAACTGTTTTTT,CASSLIPGRNEKLFF
TRBJ2-7,-,TRBV30,many,TGTGCCTGGAGTGGGACTACCCAGGGGGAGCAGTACTTC,CAWSGTTQGEQYF
TRBJ2-7,-,TRBV10-3,many,TGTGCCATCAACGGACAGTATTCCTACGAGCAGTACTTC,CAINGQYSYEQYF
TRBJ2-1,TRBD1,TRBV3-1,many,TGTGCCAGCAGCCAAGGGCAGGGGGATGGGAATGAGCAGTTCTTC,CASSQGQGDGNEQFF
TRBJ1-1,-,TRBV27,few,TGTGCCAGCAGTTCGGGCAGCGCTATGAACACTGAAGCTTTCTTT,CASSSGSAMNTEAFF
TRBJ2-7,-,TRBV20-1,-,TGCAGTGCGAAAAATTCCTACGAGCAGTACTTC,CSAKNSYEQYF
TRBJ2-7,-,TRBV7-9,few,TGTGCCAGCAGTTCCGAGGGGACCTCCTACGAGCAGTACTTC,CASSSEGTSYEQYF
TRBJ1-1,-,TRBV7-9,many,TGTGCCAGCAGCCCTGGGACACCGCGCCCTGAAGCTTTCTTT,CASSPGTPRPEAFF
TRBJ2-3,TRBD2,TRBV2,many,TGTGCCAGCAGTCCGGGACTAGCGACTAGCACAGATACGCAGTATTTT,CASSPGLATSTDTQYF
TRBJ2-1,-,TRBV28,many,TGTGCCAGCCGAGGAATCGCCTATGAGCAGTTCTTC,CASRGIAYEQFF
TRBJ2-1,-,TRBV13,many,TGTGCCAGCAGCTTATCCCTCTTGGGGCCCAATGAGCAGTTCTTC,CASSLSLLGPNEQFF
TRBJ1-4,-,TRBV11-2,many,TGTGCCAGCCGCGGGATTAATGAAAAACTGTTTTTT,CASRGINEKLFF
TRBJ2-1,-,TRBV4-1,many,TGCGCCAGCAGCCAAGTTCTCGGGGATGAGCAGTTCTTC,CASSQVLGDEQFF
TRBJ1-4,-,TRBV19,few,TGTGCCAGTAGTATAATGACAGGACATAATGAAAAACTGTTTTTT,CASSIMTGHNEKLFF